This TCR beta chain was captured in a study of cytomegalovirus exposure and HLA in healthy donors. Notes on the study in general: Later findings reportedly placed an Asian-associated ancestry cluster below the approximately 670-donor mean for N-insertions. The investigators catalogued under 200 TCR beta chains as cytomegalovirus-associated. Researchers reported that three CMV-associated chains were confirmed in vitro as CMV antigen-specific.

Worth noting for this clone: What it recognizes is unknown.

Germline trimming cut 4 bases from V and 6 bases from J; bases unmatched to any gene: 11. The CDR3 contains 17 residues. Looked up from germline, CDR1 is LGHNA and CDR2 is YNFKEQ. The PCR had 60 Vbeta and 13 Jbeta primers. Assay: immunoSEQ multiplex PCR; the TCRdb copy retains only in-frame clones and omits some. Altogether under 150,000 clones are present, approximately 79% being singletons, with the ten largest covering about 1.8%. The receptor's source is a woman aged 25 to 39 in good health and CMV-seronegative. Sample: PBMCs. The V gene is TRBV4-2, the J gene TRBJ2-2; the match to TRBD2 covers 10 bases. In DNA form, the CDR3 reads TGTGCCAGCAGCCCCTTAGGGCAGCGGGGGGGCTCCGGGGAGCTGTTTTTT. Amino acid sequence: CASSPLGQRGGSGELFF.